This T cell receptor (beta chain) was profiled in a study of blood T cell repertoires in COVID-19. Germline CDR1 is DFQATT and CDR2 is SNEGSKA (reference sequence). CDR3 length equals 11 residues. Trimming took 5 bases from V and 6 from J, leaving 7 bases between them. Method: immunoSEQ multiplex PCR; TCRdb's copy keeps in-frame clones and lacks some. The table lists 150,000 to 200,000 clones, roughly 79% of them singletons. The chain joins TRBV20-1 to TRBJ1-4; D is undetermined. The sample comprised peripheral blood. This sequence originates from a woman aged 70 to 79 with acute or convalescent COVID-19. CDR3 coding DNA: TGCAGTGCTCTCCTCGATGAAAAACTGTTTTTT. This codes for CSALLDEKLFF.